This T cell receptor (beta chain) stems from a study of blood T cell repertoires in COVID-19. About the study: Samples of COVID-19 (acute and convalescent) were obtained from the United States, Italy and Spain. T cells, B-cell-depleted T cells, or PBMCs supplied cDNA or gDNA.

As processed by the authors: Nucleated cell counts were estimated from reference gene primer amplification. Clones were sequenced by immunoSEQ multiplex PCR, and TCRdb holds only the in-frame ones, with some missing. Clone size and V and J calls were adopted from that table, with D and trimming inferred from the DNA. The repertoire holds around 500,000 clones, with approximately 85% as singletons. The CDR3 contains 16 residues. V was trimmed by 3 bases and J by 0 bases, leaving 14 bases between them. Germline loops: CDR1 SGHNT, CDR2 YYREEE (reference sequence). Source material: peripheral blood. This sequence originates from a human donor in a cohort sampled during active COVID-19. V is TRBV5-4 and J is TRBJ2-3; possibly TRBD2 for D (6 bases). In nucleotides, the CDR3 is TGTGCCAGCAGCTCACCGGGACTGGATAGCACAGATACGCAGTATTTT. This encodes CASSSPGLDSTDTQYF.